The T cell receptor (beta chain) under discussion was sequenced for a study of T cells after yellow fever vaccination. General study results and limits: Only a small proportion of the clonotypes turned up in both the CD4 and the CD8 compartments, likely arising from convergent recombination. At 95% to 97% for CD4 and just over 85% for CD8, most primary-vaccination clones showed up again after the booster. Contamination by abundant bulk-population clonotypes could be present in FACS-sorted repertoires.

Germline V gives CDR1 DFQATT, CDR2 SNEGSKA (reference sequence). Trimming stripped 6 bases from V and 3 bases from J, with 5 bases between. The CDR3 covers 11 residues. Via MiXCR, TCRdb re-called the 5' RACE reads, giving one row per CDR3 protein. The sample holds hundreds of thousands of distinct CDR3 sequences, about an eighth seen once. Regarding this clonotype: The antigen remains unidentified.

The chain combines TRBV20-1 with TRBJ2-2; no clear D. Source: CD4+ T cells sorted from PBMCs, taken 15 days after the yellow fever booster vaccination. The TCR originated in a man aged 18 to 30 who received the YFV17D yellow fever vaccine. The CDR3 sequence: CSALYTGELFF. In nucleotides, the CDR3 is TGCAGTGCCCTATACACCGGGGAGCTGTTTTTT.